Listed below are T cell receptor beta chains from one sample, sequenced in a study of radiotherapy plus CTLA-4 blockade in lung cancer. Sequencing was performed with immunoSEQ multiplex PCR; in TCRdb, only in-frame clones are kept and a portion is missing. The data contain some 110,000 clones, about 90% of them singletons. Sequencing used peripheral blood, obtained from a patient treated with radiotherapy plus ipilimumab. The receptors come from a human donor with non-small cell lung cancer that progressed on radiotherapy plus ipilimumab. Each CDR3 is given with its conserved first and last residue. D genes are given only for firm matches. The listing skips clone size in some rows; elsewhere it reads once, few, many or a size class.

length	D	V	size	J	DNA	CDR3
15	-	TRBV4-1	-	TRBJ2-7	TGCGCCAGCAGCCAAGATCGTGGGGACAAGCGCGAGCAGTACTTC	CASSQDRGDKREQYF
17	-	TRBV21-1	-	TRBJ2-5	TGTGCCAGCAGCAAAGGGGACAGAAAAGCTTCAACAGAGACCCAGTACTTC	CASSKGDRKASTETQYF
13	-	TRBV9	-	TRBJ1-1	TGTGCCAGCAGCCCGCAGCCGAACACTGAAGCTTTCTTT	CASSPQPNTEAFF
14	TRBD2	TRBV6-5	-	TRBJ2-5	TGTGCCAGCAGTTACTCAGCGGGAGGGGAGACCCAGTACTTC	CASSYSAGGETQYF
16	-	TRBV7-9	-	TRBJ2-7	TGTGCCAGCAGCTCCGGGACAAGGGCTTCCGGCAACGAGCAGTACTTC	CASSSGTRASGNEQYF
15	TRBD1	TRBV5-6	-	TRBJ2-7	TGTGCCAGCAGCCAATACAGGGGCAGCTCCTACGAGCAGTACTTC	CASSQYRGSSYEQYF
16	-	TRBV2	-	TRBJ1-3	TGTGCCAGCAGTGGGCCGGTGGTGGGCTCTGGAAACACCATATATTTT	CASSGPVVGSGNTIYF
15	TRBD2	TRBV7-8	-	TRBJ2-5	TGTGCCAGCACCCCCAGCGGGAGCGGACGAGAGACCCAGTACTTC	CASTPSGSGRETQYF
15	TRBD1	TRBV6-1	-	TRBJ1-4	TGTGCCAGCAGTGAGACAGGGTATGGTAATGAAAAACTGTTTTTT	CASSETGYGNEKLFF
12	-	TRBV11-2	-	TRBJ2-4	TGTGCCAGCAGCTTAGATGCCGACATTCAGTACTTC	CASSLDADIQYF
12	-	TRBV28	-	TRBJ1-1	TGTGCCAGCAATACCTTTAGCGCTGAAGCTTTCTTT	CASNTFSAEAFF
14	-	TRBV7-9	-	TRBJ1-1	TGTGCCAGCAGCTTAGGGCCAGGGAACACTGAAGCTTTCTTT	CASSLGPGNTEAFF
14	TRBD1	TRBV28	-	TRBJ2-7	TGTGCCAGCAGAGCAGGGGGCCCGACGGGGGAGCAGTACTTC	CASRAGGPTGEQYF
11	-	TRBV10-3	-	TRBJ2-7	TGTGCCATCGCGAACAGGGAAGAGCAGTACTTC	CAIANREEQYF
15	TRBD1	TRBV9	-	TRBJ1-2	TGTGCCAGCAGCGTTTTGCCAGGGGGCGACTATGGCTACACCTTC	CASSVLPGGDYGYTF
15	TRBD1	TRBV15	-	TRBJ1-5	TGTGCCACCAGCAGAGATGCAGGGGGAGGTCAGCCCCAGCATTTT	CATSRDAGGGQPQHF
14	-	TRBV2	-	TRBJ1-1	TGTGCCAGCAGCAAGACAACTTTGAACACTGAAGCTTTCTTT	CASSKTTLNTEAFF
14	-	TRBV29-1	-	TRBJ2-3	TGCAGCGTTGTGTTAGACTTTGTTCTAGATACGCAGTATTTT	CSVVLDFVLDTQYF
13	TRBD2	TRBV18	-	TRBJ2-7	TGTGCCAGCTCACCGGGACTAGAGTTGGAGCAGTACTTC	CASSPGLELEQYF
11	-	TRBV7-9	-	TRBJ2-2	TGTGCCAGCAGCTCCAGCGGGGAGCTGTTTTTT	CASSSSGELFF
11	-	TRBV25-1	few	TRBJ2-7	TGTGCCAGCAGTAGGCACTACGAGCAGTACTTC	CASSRHYEQYF
14	-	TRBV4-1	-	TRBJ2-3	TGCGCCAGCAGCCAAGGGCCCGGGGGAGATACGCAGTATTTT	CASSQGPGGDTQYF
15	TRBD1	TRBV19	-	TRBJ1-4	TGTGCCAGTACCGGGACAGGGGCGACTAATGAAAAACTGTTTTTT	CASTGTGATNEKLFF
16	TRBD1	TRBV4-1	-	TRBJ2-1	TGCGCCAGCAGCCAGCCTGGACTTAGGACAGGGAATGAGCAGTTCTTC	CASSQPGLRTGNEQFF
13	TRBD1	TRBV19	-	TRBJ1-4	TGTGCCACCCGGGGACAGGGGAATGAAAAACTGTTTTTT	CATRGQGNEKLFF
15	-	TRBV5-5	-	TRBJ2-2	TGTGCCAGCAGGTCCGGGACATTGAACACCGGGGAGCTGTTTTTT	CASRSGTLNTGELFF